One sample yielded the 3 T cell receptor beta chains listed below, sequenced in a study of sequential checkpoint blockade in melanoma. Treatment defined: randomized to nivolumab then ipilimumab (arm A) or the reverse (arm B). Repertoires were generated with immunoSEQ multiplex PCR, while TCRdb's copy carries only in-frame clones and drops some. The sample has some 21,000 clones; approximately 78% are singletons. The material sequenced was CD8+ T cells sorted from blood (inferred from file names), taken from a patient given nivolumab and ipilimumab in sequence. The receptors stem from a human donor with melanoma.

The chain links TRBV28 to TRBJ2-7; D not certain. Trimming removed 5 bases at V and 3 bases at J, with 8 bases between. The CDR3 consists of 12 residues. The germline V gene encodes CDR1 MDHEN and CDR2 SYDVKM. CDR3 bases: TGTGCCAGCAGTCTAGTTGGCTACGAGCAGTACTTC. Its translation is CASSLVGYEQYF.

The chain couples TRBV27 to TRBJ2-7; possible D gene TRBD2, 5 bases. CDR1 and CDR2 from the germline V gene are MNHEY and SMNVEV (reference sequence). The V gene lost 5 bases and the J gene lost 7 bases, with 18 bases spanning the gap. The CDR3 is 14 residues long. This CDR3 reads CASSPEEGGGEQYF. CDR3 in DNA: TGTGCCAGCAGTCCCGAAGAGGGTGGCGGGGAGCAGTACTTC.

The gene calls are TRBV4-2 and TRBJ2-1; D perhaps matches TRBD2 (5 bases). Germline CDR1 reads LGHNA; CDR2 reads YNFKEQ. The CDR3 extends over 16 amino acids. The ends were cut back, 4 bases at V and 4 bases at J, with 17 bases in the middle. The CDR3 DNA follows: TGTGCCAGCAGCCTAGAATGGAGGACCGAATACAATGAGCAGTTCTTC. Translated: CASSLEWRTEYNEQFF.